This T cell receptor beta chain appears in the sequencing data of a study of blood T cell repertoires in COVID-19. About the study: There were acute and convalescent COVID-19 samples, and they came from the United States, Italy and Spain.

Participants were placed into cohorts based on the clinical history they reported. V was pared by 4 bases and J by 2 bases, with 12 bases between. The germline V gene encodes CDR1 SNHLY and CDR2 FYNNEI. This CDR3 region has 15 residues. The assay was immunoSEQ multiplex PCR, and TCRdb's table has in-frame clones only and misses some. The table lists 200,000 to 250,000 clones, about 87% of them singletons. This receptor was obtained from a man aged 45-65 years who had been exposed to COVID-19. Sequencing used PBMCs or T cells enriched from blood (not recorded which). This chain connects TRBV2 to TRBJ1-5, with unresolved D. The CDR3 is CASSAGSPGNQPQHF. For the CDR3, the DNA is TGTGCCAGCAGTGCGGGATCCCCCGGCAATCAGCCCCAGCATTTT.